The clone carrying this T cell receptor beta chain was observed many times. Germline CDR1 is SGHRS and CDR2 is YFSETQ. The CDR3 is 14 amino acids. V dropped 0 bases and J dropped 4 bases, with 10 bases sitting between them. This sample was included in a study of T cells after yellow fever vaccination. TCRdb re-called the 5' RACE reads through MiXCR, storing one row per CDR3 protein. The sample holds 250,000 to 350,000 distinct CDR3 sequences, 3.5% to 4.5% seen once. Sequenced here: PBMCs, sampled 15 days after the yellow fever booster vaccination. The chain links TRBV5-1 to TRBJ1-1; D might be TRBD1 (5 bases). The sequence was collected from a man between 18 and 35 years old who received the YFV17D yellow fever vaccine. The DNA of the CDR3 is TGCGCCAGCAGCTTGGATCCGGGGGGCACTGAAGCTTTCTTT. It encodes CASSLDPGGTEAFF.